This T cell receptor beta chain was retrieved from a study of blood T cells in healthy people across ages. The length of the CDR3 is 12 residues. After removal of 4 bases from V and 6 bases from J, the junction contained 4 bases not matched to a gene. Germline assignment: CDR1 SQVTM and CDR2 ANQGSEA. The use of a sample-barcoded 5' primer and a J-beta primer mix characterized a second PCR of roughly 6 to 11 cycles. TCRdb redid the calling of the 5' RACE reads with MiXCR, one entry per CDR3 protein. This repertoire shows about 510,000 distinct CDR3 sequences, about 27% found once; its top ten account for approximately 4%. In its sample, this clonotype was seen many times. The sample was also reused in another study, on T cells of mothers and their children. That work adds: For related and unrelated pairs alike, thymic selection shapes TCR recombination output similarly.

This chain connects TRBV29-1 to TRBJ1-1, with 8 positions matching TRBD1. The source is a boy under 10 years old in good health. Sample: blood. This CDR3 reads CSVVRTGSEAFF. The CDR3 DNA is TGCAGCGTTGTAAGGACAGGGTCTGAAGCTTTCTTT.